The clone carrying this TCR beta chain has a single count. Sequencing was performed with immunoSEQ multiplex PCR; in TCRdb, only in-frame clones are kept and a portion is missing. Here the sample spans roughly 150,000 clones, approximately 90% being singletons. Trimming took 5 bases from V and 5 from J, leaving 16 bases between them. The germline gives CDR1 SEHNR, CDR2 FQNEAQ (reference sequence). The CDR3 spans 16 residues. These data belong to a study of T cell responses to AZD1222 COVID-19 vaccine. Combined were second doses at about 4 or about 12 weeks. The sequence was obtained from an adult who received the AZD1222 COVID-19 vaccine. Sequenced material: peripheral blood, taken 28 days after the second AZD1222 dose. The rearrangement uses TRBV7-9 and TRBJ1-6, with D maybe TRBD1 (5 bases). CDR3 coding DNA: TGTGCCAGCAGCGTGCTGAAGGGGCCAAATAATTCACCCCTCCACTTT. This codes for CASSVLKGPNNSPLHF.